The TCR beta chain described here comes from a study of a mutant IDH1 vaccine in newly diagnosed glioma (dated by TCRdb to 2020 to 2022). Background for the entire study: Vaccination started 4-6 weeks after radiotherapy alone, or was given together with temozolomide cycles in the groups whose treatment included chemotherapy. The roughly 34 treated patients were approximately 60% male and 37.5% female, with a mean age of 40.4 years. Before enrollment, patients had received standard therapy of radiotherapy alone, temozolomide alone, or radiochemotherapy with temozolomide; most received the combination. The week-35 safety follow-up took place at visit V12, and the week-47 end of study took place at visit V13. Six visits were used for peripheral blood collection: V03 (baseline), V05, V07, V10, V12 and V13. For exploratory analyses, longitudinal TCRB deep sequencing was carried out in some 25 treated patients wherever samples were available.

About this clone: The antigen this receptor binds is unknown. The sample holds no much larger clone one base away, and base qualities are not on file.

The paper's findings and limits, for the study overall: Vaccine-induced immune responses across multiple MHC alleles were detected in approximately 93% of patients. Availability determined which PBMC samples were chosen for TCRB deep sequencing. Pseudoprogression seemed to be unrelated to changes in the top peripheral T cell clonotypes found by TCRB sequencing. The authors noted that analyses of patient blood samples could not be reproduced because of sample limitations.

From cysteine to phenylalanine, the CDR3 is 14 amino acids long. Only the CDR3 portion is preserved as DNA: 42 bases, with reading frame beginning at the first base. The CDR1 and CDR2 encoded by the germline V gene are MDHEN and SYDVKM. V and J lose 6 bases and 7 bases, and a span of 16 bases separates them. Sample time point, as interpreted from the label and publication: week 47, end of study. Each vaccine dose was 300 ug of a 20-mer mutant IDH1 peptide in Montanide, given subcutaneously with topical imiquimod. Patients received eight vaccinations in weeks 1, 3, 5, 7, 11, 15, 19 and 23, corresponding to visits V03 through V10. All donors had newly diagnosed IDH1-mutant astrocytomas of WHO grade 3 or 4 that showed loss of nuclear ATRX. The samples were drawn from NOA16, a multicentre, single-arm, open-label phase I trial in Germany that tested a mutant IDH1 peptide vaccine in humans for the first time. The DNeasy Blood and Tissue Kit was used to extract genomic DNA from EDTA blood for TCRB sequencing.

The library was obtained by the immunoSEQ multiplex PCR assay. Rearranged TCR beta chain sequences were amplified using the hsTCRB Kit according to the manufacturer's protocol. An Illumina MiSeq was used to sequence the TCRB libraries. Turning to the authors' computational methods: The proprietary platform of the kit vendor was used for demultiplexing, trimming and gene mapping. Held by TCRdb, this immuneACCESS table contains in-frame sequences only and omits some clones. Under half of the omission traces to an unresolved V gene where checked; the cause of the rest is unknown. For V, J and clone size, that table is used; D and trimming come from the DNA. The sample contains over 50,000 clones, around 80% of them found a single time. The ten largest clones take up over 4% of the sample.

Recombination connected TRBV28 to TRBJ2-1, with TRBD2 tentatively as D gene (5 bases match). This TCR came from a woman aged 40 to 55 with glioma. Some clones in this sample may be carry-over from other donors' samples. This specimen was PBMCs, taken from a glioma patient whose treatment included an IDH1 peptide vaccine. The CDR3 region has the sequence CASSSGNTGNEQFF. The DNA sequence is as follows: TGTGCCAGCAGCTCCGGTAATACGGGGAATGAGCAGTTCTTC. This CDR3, with the reference TRBV28 and TRBJ2-1 proteins standing in past its ends, gives the full variable domain DVKVTQSSRYLVKRTGEKVFLECVQDMDHENMFWYRQDPGLGLRLIYFSYDVKMKEKGDIPEGYSVSREKKERFSLILESASTNQTSMYLCASSSGNTGNEQFFGPGTRLTVL.